The entry that follows covers one T cell receptor (beta chain) sequence. Its specificity is unknown. Sequenced material consisted of expressed TCRB transcripts (all of the isolated RNA was reverse transcribed). TCRdb's copy holds only in-frame clones and misses some; the assay was immunoSEQ multiplex PCR. The sample has 680,000 or so clones, about 16% seen once. The entry originates in a study of beta chain features in type 1 diabetes. Study information: Examination spanned around 110 million sorted cells from all samples.

The germline CDR1 and CDR2 sequences are SGHAT and FQNNGV. CDR3 length: 16 amino acids. V shed 3 bases and J 2 bases; nucleotides not matched to a gene: 8. Study conclusions and caveats: Type 1 diabetes patients showed a moderate but significant shortening of TCRB CDR3s in all four CD4+ subsets. Among type 1 diabetes patients, VDJ junctions had fewer insertions and more deletions.

The V gene is TRBV11-2, the J gene TRBJ2-5, with TRBD1 identical over 8 bases. The sequenced sample consisted of naive CD4+ T cells from blood. This TCR came from a man in his late teens or twenties in good health. The CDR3 bases are TGTGCCAGCAGCTTGACCCCGGGACAGGCTCAAGAGACCCAGTACTTC. This encodes CASSLTPGQAQETQYF.